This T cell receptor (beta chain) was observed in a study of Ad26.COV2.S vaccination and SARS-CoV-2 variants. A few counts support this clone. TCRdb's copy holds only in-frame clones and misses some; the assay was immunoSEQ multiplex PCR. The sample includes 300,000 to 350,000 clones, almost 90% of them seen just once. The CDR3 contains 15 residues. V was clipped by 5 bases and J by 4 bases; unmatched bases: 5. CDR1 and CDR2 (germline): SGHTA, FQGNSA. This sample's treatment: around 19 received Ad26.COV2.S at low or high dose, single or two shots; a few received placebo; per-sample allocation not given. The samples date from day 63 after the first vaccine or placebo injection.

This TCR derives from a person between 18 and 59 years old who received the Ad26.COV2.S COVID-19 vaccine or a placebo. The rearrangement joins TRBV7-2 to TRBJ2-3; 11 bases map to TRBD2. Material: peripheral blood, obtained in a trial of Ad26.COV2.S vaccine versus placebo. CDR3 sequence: CASSTLAGAPDTQYF. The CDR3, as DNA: TGTGCCAGCAGCACACTAGCGGGAGCGCCAGATACGCAGTATTTT.